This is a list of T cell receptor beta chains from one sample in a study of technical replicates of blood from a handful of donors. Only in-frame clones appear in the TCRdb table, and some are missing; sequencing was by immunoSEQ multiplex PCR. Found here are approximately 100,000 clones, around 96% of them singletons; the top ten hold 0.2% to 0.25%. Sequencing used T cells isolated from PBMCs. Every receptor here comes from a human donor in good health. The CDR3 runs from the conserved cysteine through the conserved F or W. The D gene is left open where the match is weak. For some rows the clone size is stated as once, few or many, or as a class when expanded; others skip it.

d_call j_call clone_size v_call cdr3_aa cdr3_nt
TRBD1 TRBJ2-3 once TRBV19 CASSIAGTGGTDTQYF TGTGCCAGTAGTATAGCCGGGACAGGGGGCACAGATACGCAGTATTTT
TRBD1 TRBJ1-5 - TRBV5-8 CASRRSGGGLNQPQHF TGTGCCAGCCGGCGGTCCGGAGGGGGCCTCAATCAGCCCCAGCATTTT
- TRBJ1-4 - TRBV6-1 CASRKLTNEKLFF TGTGCCAGCAGAAAACTAACTAATGAAAAACTGTTTTTT
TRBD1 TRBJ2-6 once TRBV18 CASSPRGPRSGANVLTF TGTGCCAGCTCACCAAGGGGGCCCCGCTCTGGGGCCAACGTCCTGACTTTC
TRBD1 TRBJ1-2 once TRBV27 CASSLFRDRPYGYTF TGTGCCAGCAGTTTATTCCGGGACAGGCCTTATGGCTACACCTTC
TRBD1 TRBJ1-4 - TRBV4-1 CASSPMPGQGATNEKLFF TGCGCCAGCAGCCCTATGCCCGGACAGGGGGCTACAAATGAAAAACTGTTTTTT
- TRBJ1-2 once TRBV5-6 CASSLVRQGSYGYTF TGTGCCAGCAGCTTGGTACGGCAGGGCAGTTATGGCTACACCTTC
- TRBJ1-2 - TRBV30 CAWTTGTRGGYTF TGTGCCTGGACCACAGGGACCCGAGGTGGCTACACCTTC
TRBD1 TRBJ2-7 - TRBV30 CAWSVGQGAYEQYF TGTGCCTGGAGTGTGGGACAGGGGGCATACGAGCAGTACTTC
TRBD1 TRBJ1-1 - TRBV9 CASSVGQSLGETEAFF TGTGCCAGCAGCGTGGGACAGTCCCTAGGGGAGACTGAAGCTTTCTTT
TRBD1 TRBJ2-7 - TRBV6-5 CASSYTDRGSYEQYF TGTGCCAGCAGTTATACGGACAGGGGGTCCTACGAGCAGTACTTC
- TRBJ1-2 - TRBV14 CASSQAPGNGYTF TGTGCCAGCAGCCAAGCCCCAGGGAATGGCTACACCTTC
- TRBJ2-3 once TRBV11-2 CASSLVGSGTDTQYF TGTGCCAGCAGCTTAGTCGGGAGTGGCACAGATACGCAGTATTTT
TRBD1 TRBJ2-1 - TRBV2 CASSEATGGASNEQFF TGTGCCAGCAGTGAGGCGACAGGGGGCGCGAGTAATGAGCAGTTCTTC
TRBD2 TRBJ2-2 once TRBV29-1 CSVGTSGNTGELFF TGCAGCGTGGGGACTAGCGGAAACACCGGGGAGCTGTTTTTT
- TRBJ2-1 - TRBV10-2 CASRARTRGEDEQFF TGCGCCAGCCGGGCACGGACTAGGGGGGAGGATGAGCAGTTCTTC
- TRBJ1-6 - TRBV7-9 CASSLPQDLRAPLHF TGTGCCAGCAGCCTGCCACAGGACCTACGGGCACCCCTCCACTTT
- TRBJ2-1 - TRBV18 CASSPRDSDYNEQFF TGTGCCAGCTCACCACGGGACTCGGACTACAATGAGCAGTTCTTC
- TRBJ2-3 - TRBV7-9 CASITLAGSTDTQYF TGTGCCAGCATCACGTTGGCAGGGAGCACAGATACGCAGTATTTT
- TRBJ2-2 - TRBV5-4 CASSFQNTGELFF TGTGCCAGCAGCTTCCAGAACACCGGGGAGCTGTTTTTT
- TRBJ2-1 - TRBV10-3 CATKDRNSYNEQFF TGTGCCACCAAGGACAGAAACTCCTACAATGAGCAGTTCTTC
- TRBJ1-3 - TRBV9 CASSVAQANSGNTIYF TGTGCCAGCAGCGTAGCTCAGGCCAACTCTGGAAACACCATATATTTT
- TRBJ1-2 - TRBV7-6 CASSPRVSGDYGYTF TGTGCCAGCAGCCCCCGGGTAAGCGGAGACTATGGCTACACCTTC
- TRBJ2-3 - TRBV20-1 CSGQSTDTQYF TGCAGTGGACAGAGCACAGATACGCAGTATTTT
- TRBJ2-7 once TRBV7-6 CASSLEAGQGEQYF TGTGCCAGCAGCTTAGAGGCAGGTCAGGGCGAGCAGTACTTC
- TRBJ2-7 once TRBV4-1 CASSQDVPNLNYEQYF TGCGCCAGCAGCCAAGACGTCCCGAACCTAAACTACGAGCAGTACTTC